These 15 T cell receptor beta chains share one sample of origin, sequenced in a study of technical replicates of blood from several donors. Sequencing was performed with immunoSEQ multiplex PCR; in TCRdb, only in-frame clones are kept and a portion is missing. The table records 72,000 or so clones, roughly 90% of them present only once. Sample: T cells isolated from PBMCs. These receptors came from a human donor in good health.

The rearrangement uses TRBV6-5 and TRBJ1-1; D not certain. Trimming took off 0 bases at V and 5 bases at J, with 10 bases between the two ends. The CDR3 totals 14 residues. CDR1 is MNHEY and CDR2 is SVGAGI in the germline V gene. CDR3 nucleotides: TGTGCCAGCAGTTACTCGAACATGAGGACTGAAGCTTTCTTT. Translating gives CASSYSNMRTEAFF.

The V gene is TRBV29-1, the J gene TRBJ2-7; D remains ambiguous. Germline values: CDR1 SQVTM, CDR2 ANQGSEA. CDR3 length equals 12 residues. The ends were cut back, 4 bases at V and 2 bases at J, with 9 bases in the middle. The CDR3 nucleotides are TGCAGCGTTGGAGGTTCTACCTACGAGCAGTACTTC. Encoded protein: CSVGGSTYEQYF.

The chain is built from TRBV9 and TRBJ2-1, with 7 bases aligning to TRBD2. Germline V lookup: CDR1 SGDLS, CDR2 YYNGEE. Trimming removed 6 bases from V and 10 bases from J; junction bases left unmatched: 4. The CDR3 extends over 11 amino acids. The chain's CDR3 is CASTAGFEQFF. In DNA, the CDR3 is TGTGCCAGCACAGCGGGATTCGAGCAGTTCTTC.

The J gene is TRBJ1-2, the V gene TRBV9; no definite D call. The CDR3 loop spans 14 amino acids. CDR1 is SGDLS and CDR2 is YYNGEE in the germline V gene. The V and J ends lost 0 bases and 3 bases respectively, with 9 bases between them. The CDR3: CASSVAEVDYGYTF. CDR3 nucleotides: TGTGCCAGCAGCGTAGCCGAAGTAGACTATGGCTACACCTTC.

This clone occurred a few times. The chain couples TRBV9 to TRBJ1-1; possibly TRBD1 for D (6 bases). Trimming stripped 5 bases from V and 4 bases from J, with 12 bases between. There are 13 residues in the CDR3. Germline CDR1 and CDR2: SGDLS and YYNGEE. Here the CDR3 DNA reads TGTGCCAGCAGAGCGGACAGCCTCACTGAAGCTTTCTTT. As protein: CASRADSLTEAFF.

The rearrangement joins TRBV19 to TRBJ1-1, with 7 positions matching TRBD1. The junction had 1 base not matched to a gene; V was cut back by 2 bases and J by 7 bases. The CDR3 loop spans 12 amino acids. Germline V gives CDR1 LNHDA, CDR2 SQIVND (reference sequence). The CDR3 DNA reads as TGTGCCAGTAGTATAAGGGGGCTTGAAGCTTTCTTT. Residues: CASSIRGLEAFF.

The V and J genes are TRBV18 and TRBJ2-5; TRBD1 matches at 7 bases. Germline trimming cut 5 bases from V and 5 bases from J; bases unmatched to any gene: 5. The germline V gene has CDR1 KGHSH and CDR2 LQKENI. This CDR3 comprises 13 residues. CDR3: CASSEGAWETQYF. The CDR3 DNA reads as TGTGCCAGCTCAGAGGGGGCTTGGGAGACCCAGTACTTC.

The V gene is TRBV19, the J gene TRBJ2-2; TRBD1 agrees at 7 bases. J lost 2 bases, V lost 4 bases, and 1 base had no gene match. The CDR3 is made up of 14 amino acids. Germline V gene sequence: CDR1 LNHDA, CDR2 SQIVND (reference sequence). The CDR3 sequence: CASSNRGNTGELFF. DNA for the CDR3: TGTGCCAGTAGTAACAGGGGAAACACCGGGGAGCTGTTTTTT.

J is TRBJ2-7 and V is TRBV25-1; D is perhaps TRBD1 (5 bases). Trimming removed 8 bases from V and 0 bases from J, with 11 bases in between. CDR1 is MGHDK, CDR2 SYGVNS, per germline. This CDR3 is built from 13 residues. The CDR3: CASLTTVSYEQYF. In DNA, the CDR3 is TGTGCCAGCCTTACGACAGTCTCCTACGAGCAGTACTTC.

The chain joins TRBV7-8 to TRBJ2-5, with 8 bases aligning to TRBD1. Trimming cost V 5 bases and J 4 bases; bases outside gene matches: 9. Germline assignment: CDR1 SGHVS and CDR2 FQNEAQ. CDR3 size: 15 residues. Here the CDR3 reads CASSTLGQGIETQYF. Here the CDR3 DNA reads TGTGCCAGCAGCACACTAGGACAGGGTATAGAGACCCAGTACTTC.

This chain connects TRBV5-4 to TRBJ2-3, with 7 bases matching TRBD1. The CDR3 contains 15 residues. J lost 4 bases, V lost 4 bases, and 9 bases had no gene match. Germline CDR1 is SGHNT and CDR2 is YYREEE (reference sequence). The CDR3 bases are TGTGCCAGCAGCCAGGGGGTTGTCGTAGCAGATACGCAGTATTTT. This encodes CASSQGVVVADTQYF.

The CDR3 protein is CASSLGQGDGYTF. CDR3 bases: TGCGCCAGCAGCTTGGGTCAGGGGGATGGCTACACCTTC. This chain uses TRBV5-1 with TRBJ1-2, with TRBD1 matching 7 bases. Trimming took 0 bases from V and 6 from J; bases not matched to a gene: 2. The germline V gene encodes CDR1 SGHRS and CDR2 YFSETQ. The CDR3 sequence is 13 residues long.

This chain's CDR3 is CASSRGDYGYTF. DNA of the CDR3: TGTGCCAGCAGCCGCGGGGACTATGGCTACACCTTC. The chain links TRBV7-6 to TRBJ1-2, with D uncertain. The V gene lost 5 bases and the J gene lost 3 bases, with 7 bases spanning the gap. The CDR3 extends over 12 amino acids. In germline, CDR1 is SGHVS, CDR2 FNYEAQ. Full variable domain (rest looked up from reference TRBV7-6 and TRBJ1-2): GAGVSQSPRYKVTKRGQDVALRCDPISGHVSLYWYRQALGQGPEFLTYFNYEAQQDKSGLPNDRFSAERPEGSISTLTIQRTEQRDSAMYRCASSRGDYGYTFGSGTRLTVV.

V usage is TRBV12-5 and J usage is TRBJ2-2; D perhaps matches TRBD2 (5 bases). The CDR3 runs to 16 residues. Trimming removed 1 base from V and 6 bases from J, with 15 bases in between. Germline loops: CDR1 LGHNT, CDR2 FRNRAP. The CDR3: CASGLEDRELAGELFF. The CDR3, as DNA: TGTGCTAGTGGTTTGGAGGACCGGGAACTCGCCGGGGAGCTGTTTTTT.

This clone was detected only once. The chain employs TRBV7-9 and TRBJ1-4; D unclear. There are 15 residues in the CDR3. Trimming pared 1 base from V and 3 bases from J, leaving 9 bases between. Germline V gene data show CDR1 as SEHNR and CDR2 as FQNEAQ (reference sequence). The CDR3 bases are TGTGCCAGCAGCTTAGTCGCGTTTGCTAATGAAAAACTGTTTTTT. Translated: CASSLVAFANEKLFF.